The rows below give T cell receptor beta chains drawn from one sample of a study of CD8 T cells in Susac syndrome. TCRdb reprocessed the immunoSEQ multiplex PCR reads via MiXCR and lists one record per CDR3 protein. The table has about 150,000 distinct CDR3 sequences, approximately 94% seen once; the top ten hold under 0.095%. Sequenced: CD4+ T cells from PBMCs. The receptors here all came from a human donor in good health. CDR3s include the opening cysteine and the closing phenylalanine or tryptophan. D genes are given only for firm matches. A clone size is listed for some rows: how often the clone was seen (once, few, many), or a class if it is expanded.

d_call: NA; v_call: TRBV3-1; clone_size: NA; j_call: TRBJ1-2; cdr3_length: 14; cdr3_aa: CASSQDDTLYGYTF; cdr3_nt: TGTGCCAGCAGCCAAGACGATACACTCTATGGCTACACCTTC
d_call: NA; v_call: TRBV9; clone_size: NA; j_call: TRBJ2-2; cdr3_length: 14; cdr3_aa: CASSVIGNTGELFF; cdr3_nt: TGTGCCAGCAGCGTAATCGGGAACACCGGGGAGCTGTTTTTT
d_call: TRBD2; v_call: TRBV20-1; clone_size: NA; j_call: TRBJ2-7; cdr3_length: 13; cdr3_aa: CSARRTSSYEQYF; cdr3_nt: TGCAGTGCTAGACGGACTAGCTCCTACGAGCAGTACTTC
d_call: NA; v_call: TRBV30; clone_size: NA; j_call: TRBJ1-4; cdr3_length: 14; cdr3_aa: CAWSVGGSNEKLFF; cdr3_nt: TGTGCCTGGAGTGTAGGAGGGTCTAATGAAAAACTGTTTTTT
d_call: NA; v_call: TRBV12-3/TRBV12-4; clone_size: NA; j_call: TRBJ2-2; cdr3_length: 15; cdr3_aa: CASTRGLTWAGELFF; cdr3_nt: TGTGCCAGCACCCGGGGACTCACCTGGGCCGGGGAGCTGTTTTTT
d_call: NA; v_call: TRBV25-1; clone_size: NA; j_call: TRBJ2-7; cdr3_length: 17; cdr3_aa: CASSESADIGVVYEQYF; cdr3_nt: TGTGCCAGCAGCGAGTCCGCGGACATTGGGGTGGTGTACGAGCAGTACTTC
d_call: TRBD1; v_call: TRBV20-1; clone_size: NA; j_call: TRBJ2-4; cdr3_length: 13; cdr3_aa: CSAPTGSGDIQYF; cdr3_nt: TGCAGTGCCCCGACAGGGAGTGGGGACATTCAGTACTTC
d_call: NA; v_call: TRBV6-4; clone_size: once; j_call: TRBJ2-1; cdr3_length: 12; cdr3_aa: CASSDSGRGQFF; cdr3_nt: TGTGCCAGCAGTGACTCAGGCCGGGGGCAGTTCTTC
d_call: TRBD1; v_call: TRBV15; clone_size: NA; j_call: TRBJ2-7; cdr3_length: 16; cdr3_aa: CATSEAKGQGVYEQYF; cdr3_nt: TGTGCCACCAGCGAAGCGAAAGGACAGGGGGTTTACGAGCAGTACTTC
d_call: NA; v_call: TRBV9; clone_size: NA; j_call: TRBJ2-7; cdr3_length: 14; cdr3_aa: CASSVALGAGEQYF; cdr3_nt: TGTGCCAGCAGCGTAGCTTTAGGTGCGGGCGAGCAGTACTTC
d_call: NA; v_call: TRBV7-2; clone_size: NA; j_call: TRBJ1-1; cdr3_length: 15; cdr3_aa: CASSPVFGAHTEAFF; cdr3_nt: TGTGCCAGCAGCCCAGTGTTCGGGGCGCACACTGAAGCTTTCTTT
d_call: TRBD1; v_call: TRBV4-1; clone_size: NA; j_call: TRBJ2-7; cdr3_length: 16; cdr3_aa: CASSHSGRGHSYEQYF; cdr3_nt: TGCGCCAGCAGCCACTCGGGCAGGGGGCACTCCTACGAGCAGTACTTC
d_call: TRBD1; v_call: TRBV20-1; clone_size: NA; j_call: TRBJ1-1; cdr3_length: 13; cdr3_aa: CSALRGRWTEAFF; cdr3_nt: TGCAGTGCTTTGAGGGGGCGGTGGACTGAAGCTTTCTTT
d_call: NA; v_call: TRBV5-6; clone_size: NA; j_call: TRBJ1-1; cdr3_length: 14; cdr3_aa: CASSLVGPGTEAFF; cdr3_nt: TGTGCCAGCAGCTTGGTTGGGCCGGGCACTGAAGCTTTCTTT
d_call: TRBD1; v_call: TRBV5-1; clone_size: NA; j_call: TRBJ1-1; cdr3_length: 15; cdr3_aa: CASSLQGALNTEAFF; cdr3_nt: TGCGCCAGCAGCTTGCAGGGGGCGTTGAACACTGAAGCTTTCTTT
d_call: TRBD1; v_call: TRBV14; clone_size: NA; j_call: TRBJ1-2; cdr3_length: 13; cdr3_aa: CASSQRDSYGYTF; cdr3_nt: TGTGCCAGCAGCCAAAGGGACAGCTATGGCTACACCTTC
d_call: TRBD2; v_call: TRBV7-9; clone_size: NA; j_call: TRBJ2-3; cdr3_length: 14; cdr3_aa: CASSFSGDTDTQYF; cdr3_nt: TGTGCCAGCAGCTTCAGCGGGGACACAGATACGCAGTATTTT
d_call: NA; v_call: TRBV2; clone_size: NA; j_call: TRBJ1-5; cdr3_length: 15; cdr3_aa: CASSDRGARNQPQHF; cdr3_nt: TGTGCCAGCAGTGATCGGGGTGCCCGAAATCAGCCCCAGCATTTT
d_call: TRBD2; v_call: TRBV20-1; clone_size: NA; j_call: TRBJ2-7; cdr3_length: 13; cdr3_aa: CSASPGLAYEQYF; cdr3_nt: TGCAGTGCTTCACCGGGACTAGCCTACGAGCAGTACTTC
d_call: TRBD2; v_call: TRBV27; clone_size: once; j_call: TRBJ2-5; cdr3_length: 18; cdr3_aa: CASSSRLAGVGVGETQYF; cdr3_nt: TGTGCCAGCAGTTCCCGACTAGCGGGAGTAGGGGTAGGAGAGACCCAGTACTTC
d_call: NA; v_call: TRBV6-6; clone_size: once; j_call: TRBJ2-5; cdr3_length: 14; cdr3_aa: CASRAGSGVETQYF; cdr3_nt: TGTGCCAGCAGAGCCGGGTCGGGGGTAGAGACCCAGTACTTC
d_call: NA; v_call: TRBV20-1; clone_size: NA; j_call: TRBJ1-1; cdr3_length: 17; cdr3_aa: CSAREFPLDSRNTEAFF; cdr3_nt: TGCAGTGCTAGAGAGTTCCCCCTGGACAGTAGGAACACTGAAGCTTTCTTT
d_call: NA; v_call: TRBV12-3/TRBV12-4; clone_size: NA; j_call: TRBJ2-2; cdr3_length: 15; cdr3_aa: CASSYRAGTTGELFF; cdr3_nt: TGTGCCAGCAGCTACCGGGCAGGGACCACCGGGGAGCTGTTTTTT
d_call: TRBD2; v_call: TRBV12-3/TRBV12-4; clone_size: NA; j_call: TRBJ2-3; cdr3_length: 16; cdr3_aa: CASSSGLPASTDTQYF; cdr3_nt: TGTGCCAGCAGCTCGGGACTACCAGCTAGCACAGATACGCAGTATTTT
d_call: NA; v_call: TRBV20-1; clone_size: NA; j_call: TRBJ2-1; cdr3_length: 11; cdr3_aa: CSASASGEQFF; cdr3_nt: TGCAGTGCTAGTGCCAGCGGTGAGCAGTTCTTC
d_call: NA; v_call: TRBV4-1; clone_size: NA; j_call: TRBJ2-6; cdr3_length: 14; cdr3_aa: CASSQTSGANVLTF; cdr3_nt: TGCGCCAGCAGCCAGACCTCTGGGGCCAACGTCCTGACTTTC
d_call: TRBD2; v_call: TRBV7-3; clone_size: NA; j_call: TRBJ2-7; cdr3_length: 13; cdr3_aa: CASSTFQGGEQYF; cdr3_nt: TGTGCCAGCAGCACCTTCCAGGGAGGGGAGCAGTACTTC
d_call: NA; v_call: TRBV19; clone_size: NA; j_call: TRBJ2-1; cdr3_length: 12; cdr3_aa: CASSIGVYEQFF; cdr3_nt: TGTGCCAGTAGTATCGGGGTGTATGAGCAGTTCTTC
d_call: NA; v_call: TRBV3-1; clone_size: NA; j_call: TRBJ2-7; cdr3_length: 17; cdr3_aa: CASSQGIPGERSYEQYF; cdr3_nt: TGTGCCAGCAGCCAGGGGATCCCAGGGGAGAGGTCCTACGAGCAGTACTTC
d_call: NA; v_call: TRBV28; clone_size: NA; j_call: TRBJ2-7; cdr3_length: 12; cdr3_aa: CASSLSWGNQYF; cdr3_nt: TGTGCCAGCAGTTTATCATGGGGAAACCAGTACTTC
d_call: NA; v_call: TRBV19; clone_size: NA; j_call: TRBJ1-1; cdr3_length: 16; cdr3_aa: CATAEGTARMNTEAFF; cdr3_nt: TGTGCCACTGCTGAAGGTACGGCCCGGATGAACACTGAAGCTTTCTTT
d_call: NA; v_call: TRBV14; clone_size: NA; j_call: TRBJ2-3; cdr3_length: 12; cdr3_aa: CASSPFTDTQYF; cdr3_nt: TGTGCCAGCAGCCCTTTCACAGATACGCAGTATTTT
d_call: TRBD2; v_call: TRBV5-1; clone_size: few; j_call: TRBJ2-7; cdr3_length: 14; cdr3_aa: CASSLDGGAYEQYF; cdr3_nt: TGCGCCAGCAGCCTCGATGGGGGGGCCTACGAGCAGTACTTC
d_call: TRBD1; v_call: TRBV2; clone_size: NA; j_call: TRBJ2-7; cdr3_length: 14; cdr3_aa: CASQGQGGPYEQYF; cdr3_nt: TGTGCCAGCCAAGGACAGGGTGGTCCCTACGAGCAGTACTTC
d_call: TRBD1; v_call: TRBV20-1; clone_size: NA; j_call: TRBJ2-7; cdr3_length: 13; cdr3_aa: CSADGQGTYEQYF; cdr3_nt: TGCAGTGCTGATGGACAGGGTACCTACGAGCAGTACTTC
d_call: NA; v_call: TRBV5-4; clone_size: NA; j_call: TRBJ2-1; cdr3_length: 15; cdr3_aa: CASSPGGSGDNEQFF; cdr3_nt: TGTGCCAGCAGCCCAGGGGGTAGCGGCGACAATGAGCAGTTCTTC
d_call: TRBD2; v_call: TRBV7-9; clone_size: NA; j_call: TRBJ2-7; cdr3_length: 15; cdr3_aa: CASSPNSGISYGQYF; cdr3_nt: TGTGCCAGCAGCCCCAATAGCGGGATTTCCTACGGGCAGTACTTC
d_call: NA; v_call: TRBV7-6; clone_size: NA; j_call: TRBJ2-3; cdr3_length: 13; cdr3_aa: CASSTDRRDTQYF; cdr3_nt: TGTGCCAGCAGCACGGACCGCCGAGATACGCAGTATTTT
d_call: NA; v_call: TRBV20-1; clone_size: NA; j_call: TRBJ2-3; cdr3_length: 16; cdr3_aa: CSARAPGRSSTDTQYF; cdr3_nt: TGCAGTGCTAGAGCCCCCGGACGGAGTTCCACAGATACGCAGTATTTT
d_call: NA; v_call: TRBV18; clone_size: NA; j_call: TRBJ1-2; cdr3_length: 14; cdr3_aa: CASSPLQDNYGYTF; cdr3_nt: TGTGCCAGCTCACCCCTCCAAGATAACTATGGCTACACCTTC
d_call: NA; v_call: TRBV7-8; clone_size: NA; j_call: TRBJ2-1; cdr3_length: 13; cdr3_aa: CASSLRRYNEQFF; cdr3_nt: TGTGCCAGCAGCCTACGCCGATACAATGAGCAGTTCTTC
d_call: NA; v_call: TRBV5-4; clone_size: NA; j_call: TRBJ1-3; cdr3_length: 15; cdr3_aa: CASTPHPGSGNTIYF; cdr3_nt: TGTGCCAGCACCCCACACCCGGGCTCTGGAAACACCATATATTTT
d_call: NA; v_call: TRBV20-1; clone_size: NA; j_call: TRBJ2-7; cdr3_length: 15; cdr3_aa: CSARDARVPPYEQYF; cdr3_nt: TGCAGTGCTAGAGATGCGCGGGTTCCGCCCTACGAGCAGTACTTC
d_call: NA; v_call: TRBV12-3/TRBV12-4; clone_size: NA; j_call: TRBJ1-1; cdr3_length: 13; cdr3_aa: CASNLGSVTEAFF; cdr3_nt: TGTGCCAGCAACCTCGGATCCGTCACTGAAGCTTTCTTT
d_call: NA; v_call: TRBV3-1; clone_size: NA; j_call: TRBJ2-7; cdr3_length: 14; cdr3_aa: CASSPLRWGYEQYF; cdr3_nt: TGTGCCAGCAGCCCTCTACGTTGGGGCTACGAGCAGTACTTC
d_call: NA; v_call: TRBV18; clone_size: NA; j_call: TRBJ1-1; cdr3_length: 13; cdr3_aa: CASSPRQVEEAFF; cdr3_nt: TGTGCCAGCTCACCACGGCAGGTCGAGGAAGCTTTCTTT
d_call: NA; v_call: TRBV12-3/TRBV12-4; clone_size: NA; j_call: TRBJ1-1; cdr3_length: 13; cdr3_aa: CASSFQGNTEAFF; cdr3_nt: TGTGCCAGCAGTTTCCAGGGCAACACTGAAGCTTTCTTT
d_call: NA; v_call: TRBV30; clone_size: NA; j_call: TRBJ1-2; cdr3_length: 15; cdr3_aa: CAWSVAGGNRYGYTF; cdr3_nt: TGTGCCTGGAGTGTAGCCGGGGGTAATAGGTATGGCTACACCTTC
d_call: NA; v_call: TRBV5-4; clone_size: once; j_call: TRBJ1-2; cdr3_length: 12; cdr3_aa: CASSLEFYGYTF; cdr3_nt: TGTGCCAGCAGCTTGGAGTTCTATGGCTACACCTTC
d_call: NA; v_call: TRBV6-2/TRBV6-3; clone_size: NA; j_call: TRBJ1-1; cdr3_length: 11; cdr3_aa: CASNQGTEAFF; cdr3_nt: TGTGCCAGCAACCAAGGCACTGAAGCTTTCTTT
d_call: NA; v_call: TRBV7-9; clone_size: NA; j_call: TRBJ2-5; cdr3_length: 15; cdr3_aa: CASSLASGTPGTQYF; cdr3_nt: TGTGCCAGCAGCTTAGCCTCGGGGACTCCAGGGACCCAGTACTTC
d_call: TRBD2; v_call: TRBV24-1; clone_size: NA; j_call: TRBJ2-3; cdr3_length: 15; cdr3_aa: CATKGLAGVTDTQYF; cdr3_nt: TGTGCCACCAAGGGACTAGCGGGTGTCACAGATACGCAGTATTTT
d_call: NA; v_call: TRBV5-1; clone_size: NA; j_call: TRBJ1-1; cdr3_length: 13; cdr3_aa: CASSFQENTEAFF; cdr3_nt: TGCGCCAGCAGCTTTCAGGAGAACACTGAAGCTTTCTTT
d_call: TRBD1; v_call: TRBV18; clone_size: NA; j_call: TRBJ1-1; cdr3_length: 16; cdr3_aa: CASSPLGQLMNTEAFF; cdr3_nt: TGTGCCAGCTCACCCCTGGGACAGCTCATGAACACTGAAGCTTTCTTT
d_call: NA; v_call: TRBV11-2; clone_size: NA; j_call: TRBJ2-5; cdr3_length: 14; cdr3_aa: CASSLHEYQETQYF; cdr3_nt: TGTGCCAGCAGCTTACACGAGTACCAAGAGACCCAGTACTTC
d_call: TRBD1; v_call: TRBV18; clone_size: NA; j_call: TRBJ1-2; cdr3_length: 14; cdr3_aa: CASSRTGHEYGYTF; cdr3_nt: TGTGCCAGCTCCCGGACAGGACACGAATATGGCTACACCTTC